This TCR beta chain was identified in a study of blood T cell repertoires in COVID-19. This CDR3 has 11 amino acids. Trimming removed 7 bases from V and 5 bases from J, with 8 bases in between. The germline V gene encodes CDR1 MNHEY and CDR2 SVGAGI. Authors' processing steps: Scientists estimated how many nucleated cells there were by amplifying reference gene primers. Profiled with immunoSEQ multiplex PCR; TCRdb holds only in-frame clones, not every one. The V and J calls and clone size come from that table; D and trimming were worked out from the DNA. Among more than 200,000 clones, around nine tenths were seen once, and the ten largest hold roughly 4%. The study recruited people aged about 18 to 95 years across under 25 US areas. Each participant's cohort was designated according to participant-reported clinical history.

Sequenced material: PBMCs or T cells enriched from blood (not recorded which). This sequence was found in a young woman with acute COVID-19. The V call is TRBV6-5, the J call TRBJ2-5; D is ambiguous. The CDR3 here is CASTREETQYF. The DNA of the CDR3 is TGTGCCAGCACCCGAGAGGAGACCCAGTACTTC.